The 16 T cell receptor beta chains given below trace back to one sample, sequenced in a study of CD8+CD57+ T cells in acquired aplastic anemia. According to the study, genomic DNA was the template for TCR beta VDJ and CDR3 profiling. In TCRdb, the reads were re-called with MiXCR into one record per CDR3 protein. The sample includes about 160,000 distinct CDR3 sequences, around 45% of them seen just once. Input material: sorted CD4+, CD8+, or CD8+CD57+ T cells (not recorded which) from PBMCs. The receptor source for this set is a human donor in good health.

This clonotype was picked up one time. V usage is TRBV20-1 and J usage is TRBJ1-5; D gene ambiguous. This CDR3 has 15 amino acids. CDR1 is DFQATT, CDR2 SNEGSKA, per germline (reference sequence). The ends were cut back, 0 bases at V and 9 bases at J, with 18 bases in the middle. The CDR3 DNA reads as TGCAGTGCTAGAGAGGATGTGAGGGCATCAGGGCCCCAGCATTTT. Its translation: CSAREDVRASGPQHF.

This clonotype came up many times. The rearrangement uses TRBV11-2 and TRBJ2-7; the D is unclear. Germline CDR1 is SGHAT and CDR2 is FQNNGV. This CDR3 region has 12 residues. Trimming shortened V by 1 base and J by 2 bases, and 3 bases separated the two germline ends. The CDR3 loop reads CASSLVTYEQYF. The CDR3 DNA sequence: TGTGCCAGCAGCTTAGTTACCTACGAGCAGTACTTC.

The chain combines TRBV19 with TRBJ1-1; tentatively, D is TRBD1 (6 bases). Between the trimmed V and J ends, which lost 5 bases and 5 bases, there was a span of 12 bases. The CDR3 runs to 13 residues. Germline CDR1 LNHDA, CDR2 SQIVND (reference sequence). CDR3 protein: CASSAQGETEAFF. CDR3 nucleotides: TGTGCCAGTAGTGCACAGGGAGAGACTGAAGCTTTCTTT.

The chain has TRBV15 and TRBJ2-7; 8 bases are shared with TRBD1. This CDR3 is 15 amino acids long. The junction had 8 bases not matched to a gene; V was cut back by 6 bases and J by 1 base. Germline V lookup: CDR1 LNHNV, CDR2 YYDKDF (reference sequence). For the CDR3, the DNA is TGTGCCACCAGTCCCCCCCGGGACAGGTCCTACGAGCAGTACTTC. Its protein is CATSPPRDRSYEQYF.

This clonotype was counted ten times or more. The genes are TRBV5-5 and TRBJ1-6; TRBD1 matches at 8 bases. This CDR3 contains 16 residues. CDR1 SGHKS and CDR2 YYEKEE come from the germline V gene (reference sequence). V dropped 4 bases and J dropped 6; count of bases not matched to a gene: 9. CDR3 in amino acids: CASSTQTGAVNSPLHF. DNA of the CDR3: TGTGCCAGCAGCACCCAGACAGGGGCTGTTAATTCACCCCTCCACTTT.

This chain joins TRBV24-1 and TRBJ2-7; 8 nucleotides align to TRBD2. J lost 10 bases, V lost 4 bases, and 11 bases had no gene match. Germline-derived CDR1 and CDR2 are KGHDR and SFDVKD. The CDR3 is 14 residues long. The CDR3: CATSDLTSASGQYF. In DNA, the CDR3 is TGTGCCACCAGTGACCTGACTAGCGCGAGCGGCCAGTACTTC.

The chain recombines TRBV29-1 with TRBJ2-1; 10 bases agree with TRBD1. The CDR3 sequence is 17 residues long. Germline V CDR1 and CDR2: SQVTM, ANQGSEA. The J segment lost 3 bases and the V segment lost 1 base, leaving 9 bases of the junction unmatched. The CDR3 is CSVEGTGQGLGYNEQFF. The CDR3 region has the DNA TGCAGCGTTGAAGGGACGGGACAGGGGTTAGGCTACAATGAGCAGTTCTTC.

A note on this clonotype: Possible read error: a much larger clone is one base away. The chain carries TRBV5-1 and TRBJ1-1; 10 bases fit TRBD1. The CDR3 length is 12 residues. Germline V gene sequence: CDR1 SGHRS, CDR2 YFSETQ. CDR3 sequence: CASSWGTGEALF. The CDR3 DNA reads TGCGCCAGCAGCTGGGGGACAGGGGAAGCTCTCTTT.

Sample share makes this clonotype medium-sized (0.01 to 0.1%). This rearrangement joins TRBV5-6 to TRBJ2-7; TRBD2 aligns across 9 bases. The germline CDR1 and CDR2 sequences are SGHDT and YYEEEE. V dropped 4 bases and J dropped 6; count of bases not matched to a gene: 8. This CDR3 has 14 amino acids. The CDR3 here is CASSLPGLASEQYF. CDR3 DNA: TGTGCCAGCAGCCTGCCGGGACTAGCTTCCGAGCAGTACTTC.

This clonotype was counted many times. The chain links TRBV7-3 to TRBJ1-6; maybe TRBD1 (5 bases). Germline V gives CDR1 SGHTA, CDR2 FQGTGA. The CDR3 length is 13 residues. V gave up 4 bases and J gave up 9 bases, with 10 bases separating them. The CDR3 bases are TGTGCCAGCAGCTCGGGACTTGGTTCACCCCTCCACTTT. Residues: CASSSGLGSPLHF.

J is TRBJ2-1 and V is TRBV24-1; 8 bases map to TRBD1. The CDR3 runs 13 residues. With V trimmed by 7 bases and J by 7 bases, 5 bases remained unmatched. Germline values: CDR1 KGHDR, CDR2 SFDVKD. The CDR3 here is CATRRTGLNEQFF. CDR3 in DNA: TGTGCCACCAGAAGGACAGGGTTAAATGAGCAGTTCTTC.

This clonotype has more than one count but fewer than ten. The chain couples TRBV5-1 to TRBJ1-1; D not certain. Per germline, CDR1 SGHRS and CDR2 YFSETQ. V lost 0 bases, J lost 3 bases, and 6 bases lay in between. The CDR3 is 13 amino acids. The CDR3 region has the DNA TGCGCCAGCAGCTTGGCCATTGACACTGAAGCTTTCTTT. Its translation is CASSLAIDTEAFF.

Notes on this clonotype: The CDR3 carries no conserved terminal phenylalanine or tryptophan, so it likely arises from a read error. This sequence joins TRBV4-1 and TRBJ2-1; weak D call: TRBD1 (8 bases). The CDR3 has 17 amino acids. Germline CDR1 reads MGHRA; CDR2 reads YSYEKL. V was shortened by 4 bases and J by 9 bases, with 25 bases between the two germline ends. The CDR3 sequence is CASSLGRGPRTGGEQFS. CDR3 bases: TGCGCCAGCAGCCTCGGCAGGGGGCCCCGGACGGGGGGTGAGCAGTTCTCC.

The chain recombines TRBV20-1 with TRBJ2-3; 11 bases agree with TRBD2. V shed 0 bases, J shed 2 bases, and the junction held 4 bases outside the gene matches. Germline CDR1 is DFQATT and CDR2 is SNEGSKA (reference sequence). This CDR3 is built from 16 residues. This chain's CDR3 is CSARDPLAGATDTQYF. The CDR3 DNA reads as TGCAGTGCTAGAGATCCACTAGCGGGGGCCACAGATACGCAGTATTTT.

This chain links TRBV15 with TRBJ1-2; 9 bases match TRBD1. This CDR3 comprises 15 residues. After removal of 5 bases from V and 8 bases from J, the junction contained 12 bases not matched to a gene. Germline V gene data show CDR1 as LNHNV and CDR2 as YYDKDF (reference sequence). The CDR3 protein is CATSGTGTGTLGYTF. The CDR3 nucleotides are TGTGCCACCAGCGGTACCGGGACAGGGACGTTAGGCTACACCTTC.

This clonotype was counted between two and nine times. This sequence joins TRBV5-4 and TRBJ2-3; D possibly corresponds to TRBD1 (6 bases). V was trimmed by 4 bases and J by 1 base, leaving 16 bases between them. From germline, CDR1 is SGHNT and CDR2 YYREEE (reference sequence). CDR3 length: 16 amino acids. The CDR3 protein is CASSVGTGIGTDTQYF. CDR3 in DNA: TGTGCCAGCAGCGTGGGAACAGGGATAGGCACAGATACGCAGTATTTT.